A single TCR beta chain is shown here with its context. Its antigen is not identified. The source of the sample is a study of Ad26.COV2.S vaccination and SARS-CoV-2 variants. Some clones are missing from TCRdb's copy, which holds only in-frame ones; the method was immunoSEQ multiplex PCR. This sample carries some 340,000 clones, 85% of them seen once, and the ten largest clones take around 2%. Indicated treatment: roughly 19 received Ad26.COV2.S at low or high dose, single or two shots; about 5 received placebo; per-sample allocation not given. Collection of the samples took place on day 63 after the first injection of vaccine or placebo. As its vector, the vaccine had Ad26, which expressed Wuhan-strain SARS-CoV-2 spike. Regarding the study as a whole: Breadth of non-spike TCRs did not differ between vaccinees and placebo recipients. Spike-specific responses of CD8+ and CD4+ T cells were reported to display substantial breadth after vaccination.

The material sequenced was peripheral blood, taken in a trial of Ad26.COV2.S vaccine versus placebo. The TCR was taken from a person aged 18-60 years who received the Ad26.COV2.S COVID-19 vaccine or a placebo.

CDR3 loop: CASSQLTGSGEKLFF. CDR3 DNA sequence: TGTGCCAGCAGCCAATTGACAGGGTCGGGAGAAAAACTGTTTTTT. This chain links TRBV28 with TRBJ1-4; 7 bases map to TRBD1. From germline, CDR1 is MDHEN and CDR2 SYDVKM. This CDR3 region has 15 residues. J lost 8 bases, V lost 6 bases, and 12 bases had no gene match.